This T cell receptor (beta chain) was found in a study of neurological immune-mediated disorders. Background on the study: There were 34 multiple sclerosis patients. Of these, 31 had relapsing-remitting MS and 3 had secondary progressive MS. Study results and caveats: In HTLV-1-associated myelopathy, TCR clonal expansion was greatest, whereas multiple sclerosis had the least, falling below healthy controls. It was the repertoires of 18 of 34 multiple sclerosis patients that phylogenetic grouping placed in one related-CDR3 cluster, which is a possible signature.

Time point given: longitudinal time-point 3. Each CDR3 protein gets one entry after TCRdb re-called the 5' RACE reads with MiXCR. The sample has some 80,000 distinct CDR3 sequences, 4.3% seen once. With 1 base clipped from V and 7 bases from J, the junction kept 6 bases outside the gene matches. This CDR3 contains 14 residues. Germline CDR1 reads MGHDK; CDR2 reads SYGVNS. This clonotype has at least ten counts. Its antigen is not identified. The receptor's source is a woman aged 60 to 75 with multiple sclerosis. The chain combines TRBV25-1 with TRBJ1-2; 7 nucleotides line up with TRBD1. Material for sequencing was PBMCs. DNA for the CDR3: TGTGCCAGCAGTGAATCCCTCGACAGGGTTGGCTACACCTTC. Amino acid sequence: CASSESLDRVGYTF.